This entry describes one T cell receptor beta chain. Its antigen is undetermined. Trimming cost V 5 bases and J 2 bases; bases outside gene matches: 4. There are 14 residues in the CDR3. Germline loops: CDR1 MNHEY, CDR2 SVGAGI. The data derive from a study of T cell responses to AZD1222 COVID-19 vaccine. Findings and limits, study-wide: Clonal diversity was possibly underestimated, and the donors were mostly white British, with more females. As reported, nearly half of all spike-specific TCRs target variant regions that are unmutated.

Second-dose recipients at about 4 or about 12 weeks were treated as one pooled group. The method was immunoSEQ multiplex PCR; TCRdb's version includes in-frame clones alone and lacks a portion of them. The sample includes 90,000 to 100,000 clones, 88% of them seen just once. This TCR was sampled from an adult who received the AZD1222 COVID-19 vaccine. The material sequenced was peripheral blood, taken 28 days after the second AZD1222 dose. The J gene is TRBJ2-7, the V gene TRBV6-5, with TRBD1 matching over 9 bases. The CDR3 spells CASSPRTGAYEQYF. The CDR3 nucleotides read TGTGCCAGCAGTCCCCGGACAGGGGCCTACGAGCAGTACTTC.